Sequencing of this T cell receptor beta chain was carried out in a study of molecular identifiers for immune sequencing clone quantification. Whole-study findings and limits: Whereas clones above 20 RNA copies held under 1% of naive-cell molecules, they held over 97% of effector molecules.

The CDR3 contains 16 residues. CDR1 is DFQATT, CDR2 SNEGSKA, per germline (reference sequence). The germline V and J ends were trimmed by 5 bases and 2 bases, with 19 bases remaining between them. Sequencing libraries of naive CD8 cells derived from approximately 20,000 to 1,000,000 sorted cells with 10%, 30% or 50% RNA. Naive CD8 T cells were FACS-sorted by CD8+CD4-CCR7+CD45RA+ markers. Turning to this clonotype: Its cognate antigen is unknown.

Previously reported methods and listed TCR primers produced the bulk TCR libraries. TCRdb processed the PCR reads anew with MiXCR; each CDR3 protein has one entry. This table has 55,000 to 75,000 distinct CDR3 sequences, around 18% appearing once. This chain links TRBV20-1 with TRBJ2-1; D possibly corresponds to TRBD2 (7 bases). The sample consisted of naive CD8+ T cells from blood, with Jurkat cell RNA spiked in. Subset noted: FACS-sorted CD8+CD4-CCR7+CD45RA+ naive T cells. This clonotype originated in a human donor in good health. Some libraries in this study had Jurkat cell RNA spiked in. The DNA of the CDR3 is TGCAGTGCTGCGCATAGTGGGGGGGCCCCCTACAATGAGCAGTTCTTC. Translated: CSAAHSGGAPYNEQFF.